The TCR beta chain under discussion was sequenced for a study of CD8 T cells in ankylosing spondylitis. Whole-study results and caveats: Disease-linked clones proved CD8+ and comparatively uncommon in peripheral blood.

TCRdb re-called the 5' RACE reads with MiXCR, one entry per CDR3 protein. The table lists about 13,000 distinct CDR3 sequences, 2.8% of them singletons. This clonotype is categorized as medium-sized. Antigen unknown. Germline V lookup: CDR1 SGDLS, CDR2 YYNGEE. Trimming shortened V by 2 bases and J by 0 bases, and 5 bases separated the two germline ends. CDR3 length equals 14 residues. Sequencing used blood, either unsorted or a sorted T cell fraction (not recorded which). The J gene is TRBJ2-2, the V gene TRBV9, with no clear D. The clonotype was recovered from a male donor with ankylosing spondylitis or in good health (not recorded which). The CDR3 DNA sequence: TGTGCCAGCAGCGTCAGCGCGAACACCGGGGAGCTGTTTTTT. Protein: CASSVSANTGELFF. Filled out from reference TRBV9 and TRBJ2-2, the complete variable domain reads DSGVTQTPKHLITATGQRVTLRCSPRSGDLSVYWYQQSLDQGLQFLIQYYNGEERAKGNILERFSAQQFPDLHSELNLSSLELGDSALYFCASSVSANTGELFFGEGSRLTVL.